The 32 T cell receptor beta chains in this list originate from one sample, sequenced in a study of control samples from healthy donors and cancer patients (dated by TCRdb to the early 2020s). The library was prepared using the immunoSEQ multiplex PCR assay. This immuneACCESS table, as held by TCRdb, lists in-frame sequences with V and J called but not all clones. Of the missing ones, under half trace to an unresolved V gene in checked studies; the others have no known cause. The sample table lists tens of thousands of clones, roughly 89% of them with a count of one. Together, the top ten hold about 12% of the sample. The sequencing input was PBMCs. Source of these receptors: a man aged 50 to 59 with lung cancer.

The chain has TRBV18 and TRBJ1-5; D is undetermined. The germline gives CDR1 KGHSH, CDR2 LQKENI. V lost 3 bases and J lost 3, with 9 bases in between. The CDR3 totals 14 residues. CDR3 nucleotides: TGTGCCAGCTCACCGGACCTGTCCAATCAGCCCCAGCATTTT. Translation gives CASSPDLSNQPQHF.

The chain carries TRBV10-3 and TRBJ2-7, with 10 bases aligning to TRBD2. With 6 bases clipped from V and 6 bases from J, the junction kept 8 bases outside the gene matches. Germline V gene sequence: CDR1 ENHRY, CDR2 SYGVKD. The CDR3 covers 14 residues. The DNA for the CDR3 is TGTGCCATCAGGCCAGCGGGGGGGCTTGTCGAGCAGTACTTC. Translated, it gives CAIRPAGGLVEQYF.

V and J are TRBV12-3 or TRBV12-4 and TRBJ1-2; no definite D call. V was pared by 1 base and J by 8 bases, with 8 bases between. The CDR3 runs to 12 residues. CDR3 amino acids: CASSLGSRGYTF. For the CDR3, the DNA is TGTGCCAGCAGTTTAGGGTCCCGCGGCTACACCTTC.

The chain is built from TRBV30 and TRBJ2-3; the D is unclear. The CDR3 spans 15 residues. From germline, CDR1 is GTSNPN and CDR2 SVGIG (reference sequence). Trimming removed 0 bases at V and 1 base at J, with 11 bases between. The CDR3 DNA reads TGTGCCTGGAGTGTACTCAAGGAAGGCACAGATACGCAGTATTTT. Residues: CAWSVLKEGTDTQYF.

CDR3 nucleotides: TGTGCCAGCAGCCTACAGGGGGAAGCGGCTAACTATGGCTACACCTTC. Its translation is CASSLQGEAANYGYTF. This chain links TRBV13 with TRBJ1-2; TRBD1 matches at 8 bases. Losses at the gene ends were 5 bases for V and 0 bases for J; bases not matched to a gene: 8. This CDR3 spans 16 amino acids. Germline CDR1 and CDR2: PRHDT and FYEKMQ (reference sequence).

The CDR3 DNA follows: TGCGCCAGCAGCTTCCGGGACATTAACTATGGCTACACCTTC. It yields the protein CASSFRDINYGYTF. The chain has TRBV5-1 and TRBJ1-2; tentative D call: TRBD1 (6 bases). Germline CDR1 SGHRS, CDR2 YFSETQ. This CDR3 region has 14 residues. Trimming shortened V by 2 bases and J by 1 base, and 9 bases separated the two germline ends. Using reference TRBV5-1 and TRBJ1-2 for the parts outside the CDR3, the full variable domain is KAGVTQTPRYLIKTRGQQVTLSCSPISGHRSVSWYQQTPGQGLQFLFEYFSETQRNKGNFPGRFSGRQFSNSRSEMNVSTLELGDSALYLCASSFRDINYGYTFGSGTRLTVV.

This clone was recorded a few times. The chain recombines TRBV19 with TRBJ1-3; the D is unclear. CDR1 and CDR2 (germline): LNHDA, SQIVND (reference sequence). The CDR3 covers 14 residues. Between the trimmed V and J ends, which lost 2 bases and 0 bases, there was a span of 5 bases. The CDR3 protein is CASSISLSGNTIYF. The CDR3 DNA sequence: TGTGCCAGTAGTATAAGCCTCTCTGGAAACACCATATATTTT.

The rearrangement uses TRBV11-3 and TRBJ2-3; 7 positions match TRBD1. J lost 0 bases, V lost 1 base, and 4 bases had no gene match. The CDR3 has 16 amino acids. Germline V gives CDR1 SGHNT, CDR2 YENEEA. DNA of the CDR3: TGTGCCAGCAGCTTAGGGGACAGTCTAAGCACAGATACGCAGTATTTT. This encodes CASSLGDSLSTDTQYF.

The chain employs TRBV11-2 and TRBJ2-5; TRBD1 matches at 9 bases. The CDR3 spans 14 residues. V lost 1 base, J lost 4 bases, and 1 base stayed unmatched. Germline lookup yields CDR1 SGHAT and CDR2 FQNNGV. DNA of the CDR3: TGTGCCAGCAGCTTAGGACAGGGGGTAGAGACCCAGTACTTC. The encoded protein is CASSLGQGVETQYF.

The CDR3, as DNA: TGTGCCAGTCGTAACACGAATAGCAATCAGCCCCAGCATTTT. It encodes CASRNTNSNQPQHF. The chain recombines TRBV19 with TRBJ1-5; no definite D call. This CDR3 is built from 14 residues. The germline V gene encodes CDR1 LNHDA and CDR2 SQIVND (reference sequence). V lost 8 bases and J 0 bases, leaving 11 bases between the germline ends.

The CDR3 nucleotides read TGCAGCGTGACAGGGAAATCCGGGGGCTACGAGCAGTACTTC. Amino acid sequence: CSVTGKSGGYEQYF. The V gene is TRBV29-1, the J gene TRBJ2-7; D is possibly TRBD1 (7 bases). CDR1 is SQVTM and CDR2 is ANQGSEA in the germline V gene. The V gene lost 6 bases and the J gene lost 3 bases, with 18 bases spanning the gap. CDR3 length: 14 amino acids.

The chain is built from TRBV5-8 and TRBJ1-6, with a possible D match to TRBD1 (6 bases). V gave up 0 bases and J gave up 11 bases, with 12 bases separating them. CDR1 SGHTS and CDR2 YDEGEE come from the germline V gene. The CDR3 sequence is 14 residues long. CDR3 residues: CASSLEGRGTPLHF. The CDR3 DNA reads TGTGCCAGCAGCTTGGAGGGCAGGGGAACACCCCTCCACTTT.

The gene calls are TRBV7-2 and TRBJ2-7; a possible D gene is TRBD1 (5 bases). The CDR3 is 13 amino acids. The V end lost 4 bases, the J end lost 4 bases, and 11 bases lay between the germline ends. Germline values: CDR1 SGHTA, CDR2 FQGNSA. CDR3 region: CASSSGPGYEQYF. The CDR3 nucleotides are TGTGCCAGCAGCTCAGGGCCCGGGTACGAGCAGTACTTC.

With respect to this clone: No DNA is shown, since the ends of the CDR3 on it are uncertain; the CDR3 is the one TCRdb lists. The rearrangement links TRBV21-1 to TRBJ1-1; the table's D call, TRBD1, has no DNA check behind it. TRBV21-1 is shown as a pseudogene. The CDR3 numbers 15 amino acids, ends counted. CDR3 in amino acids: CASSKAFGQGTLAFF.

Turning to this clone: The junction departs from the called germline gene at one end, perhaps through a read error. The rearrangement links TRBV7-7 to TRBJ2-1; TRBD2 agrees at 8 bases. Germline V CDR1 and CDR2: SSHAT, FNYEAQ (reference sequence). The length of the CDR3 is 16 residues. CDR3 sequence reads: CASSPQPSGGYNEQFF. The CDR3 DNA sequence: TGTGCTAGCAGTCCACAGCCCAGCGGGGGTTACAATGAGCAGTTCTTC.

The chain links TRBV5-1 to TRBJ1-2; 7 bases fit TRBD1. Germline values: CDR1 SGHRS, CDR2 YFSETQ. CDR3 length: 15 residues. Trimming cost V 4 bases and J 8 bases; bases outside gene matches: 14. CDR3 sequence reads: CASSLTYRGREGYTF. Written as DNA, the CDR3 is TGCGCCAGCAGCCTGACCTACAGGGGTAGAGAGGGCTACACCTTC.

J is TRBJ1-5 and V is TRBV30; weak D call: TRBD1 (6 bases). Germline assignment: CDR1 GTSNPN and CDR2 SVGIG (reference sequence). The CDR3 is made up of 12 amino acids. Trimming took 8 bases from V and 4 from J, leaving 12 bases between them. The CDR3 bases are TGTGCCCTGGGCAGGGGAAATCAGCCCCAGCATTTT. Translating gives CALGRGNQPQHF.

The chain links TRBV19 to TRBJ1-5; D not resolved. This CDR3 region has 13 residues. Germline V gene sequence: CDR1 LNHDA, CDR2 SQIVND (reference sequence). V was clipped by 3 bases and J by 6 bases, with 9 bases between them. The DNA for the CDR3 is TGTGCCAGTAGTATCAGTAAAACTCAGCCCCAGCATTTT. Translated, it gives CASSISKTQPQHF.

The chain couples TRBV5-4 to TRBJ2-5; 11 bases align to TRBD2. With V trimmed by 1 base and J by 5 bases, 7 bases remained unmatched. Germline CDR1 SGHNT, CDR2 YYREEE (reference sequence). CDR3 length: 16 amino acids. The CDR3 region has the DNA TGTGCCAGCAGCTTGCGGCTTAGCGGGGGGGCTGAGACCCAGTACTTC. Amino acid sequence: CASSLRLSGGAETQYF. The whole variable domain, remainder taken from reference TRBV5-4 and TRBJ2-5, is ETGVTQSPTHLIKTRGQQVTLRCSSQSGHNTVSWYQQALGQGPQFIFQYYREEENGRGNFPPRFSGLQFPNYSSELNVNALELDDSALYLCASSLRLSGGAETQYFGPGTRLLVL.

The chain carries TRBV3-1 (or the pseudogene TRBV3-2) and TRBJ2-1; 10 nucleotides agree with TRBD1. CDR1 is LGHDT and CDR2 is YNNKEL in the germline V gene (reference sequence). The CDR3 totals 17 residues. The trim removed 4 bases at V and 7 bases at J, leaving 13 bases unmatched. The CDR3 is CASSRNAPGQGMNEQFF. DNA of the CDR3: TGTGCCAGCAGCCGAAACGCTCCGGGACAGGGGATGAATGAGCAGTTCTTC.

J is TRBJ1-1 and V is TRBV6-5; D remains ambiguous. Germline CDR1 and CDR2: MNHEY and SVGAGI. CDR3 length: 14 amino acids. Trimming removed 1 base at V and 3 bases at J, with 9 bases between. CDR3 sequence (DNA): TGTGCCAGCAGTTACTACCAAGGTCACACTGAAGCTTTCTTT. This encodes CASSYYQGHTEAFF.

This sequence joins TRBV5-1 and TRBJ1-1, with TRBD1 identical over 8 bases. Germline V gene data show CDR1 as SGHRS and CDR2 as YFSETQ. J was trimmed by 4 bases and V by 3 bases; bases with no gene match: 8. CDR3 size: 15 residues. The CDR3, as DNA: TGCGCCAGCAGCTGGGGGACAGGCGGAGTCACTGAAGCTTTCTTT. Protein sequence: CASSWGTGGVTEAFF.

The chain couples TRBV25-1 to TRBJ1-1, with 7 bases identical to TRBD1. CDR1 is MGHDK and CDR2 is SYGVNS in the germline V gene. This CDR3 spans 14 amino acids. The V and J ends lost 3 bases and 7 bases, in that order; junction bases with no gene match: 8. The CDR3 DNA is TGTGCCAGCAGTGACCAGACAGGGAGCGGTGAAGCTTTCTTT. Amino acid sequence: CASSDQTGSGEAFF.

The V and J genes are TRBV18 and TRBJ1-1, with D tentatively TRBD1 (5 bases). This CDR3 region has 14 residues. Germline-derived CDR1 and CDR2 are KGHSH and LQKENI. V was pared by 0 bases and J by 5 bases, with 10 bases between. CDR3 sequence: CASSPPTEGTEAFF. The CDR3 DNA follows: TGTGCCAGCTCACCACCGACGGAGGGGACTGAAGCTTTCTTT. Full variable domain (outside the CDR3, taken from reference TRBV18 and TRBJ1-1): NAGVMQNPRHLVRRRGQEARLRCSPMKGHSHVYWYRQLPEEGLKFMVYLQKENIIDESGMPKERFSAEFPKEGPSILRIQQVVRGDSAAYFCASSPPTEGTEAFFGQGTRLTVV.

This clone was recorded only once. This chain connects TRBV3-1 (or the pseudogene TRBV3-2) to TRBJ1-3; D not resolved. Germline CDR1 and CDR2: LGHDT and YNNKEL (reference sequence). This CDR3 has 15 amino acids. V lost 2 bases and J 4 bases, leaving 12 bases between the germline ends. CDR3 DNA sequence: TGTGCCAGCAGCCAACCCTTTTCGTGGGGAAACACCATATATTTT. It yields the protein CASSQPFSWGNTIYF.

The rearrangement joins TRBV7-9 to TRBJ2-7, with D maybe TRBD1 (5 bases). Germline lookup yields CDR1 SEHNR and CDR2 FQNEAQ (reference sequence). Trimming cost V 10 bases and J 5 bases, with 18 bases left between them. CDR3 size: 13 residues. The CDR3 protein is CATQEQGPDEQYF. CDR3 nucleotides: TGTGCCACTCAAGAGCAGGGCCCGGACGAGCAGTACTTC.

DNA of the CDR3: TGTGCCAGCAGCGCTGCCAGTACTAATGAAAAACTGTTTTTT. It encodes CASSAASTNEKLFF. The chain uses TRBV2 and TRBJ1-4; D remains unclear. Germline loops: CDR1 SNHLY, CDR2 FYNNEI. V was shortened by 6 bases and J by 2 bases, with 10 bases between the two germline ends. The CDR3 runs to 14 residues. Using reference TRBV2 and TRBJ1-4 for the parts outside the CDR3, the full variable domain is EPEVTQTPSHQVTQMGQEVILRCVPISNHLYFYWYRQILGQKVEFLVSFYNNEISEKSEIFDDQFSVERPDGSNFTLKIRSTKLEDSAMYFCASSAASTNEKLFFGSGTQLSVL.

The chain combines TRBV19 with TRBJ2-5, with 10 bases that match TRBD2. V was clipped by 7 bases and J by 3 bases; unmatched bases: 11. The germline gives CDR1 LNHDA, CDR2 SQIVND (reference sequence). CDR3 length: 16 residues. This CDR3 reads CASKTSGLAPKETQYF. For the CDR3, the DNA is TGTGCCAGTAAAACCTCGGGACTAGCGCCCAAAGAGACCCAGTACTTC.

J is TRBJ2-1 and V is TRBV3-1 (or the pseudogene TRBV3-2); 8 bases are shared with TRBD1. Germline CDR1 and CDR2: LGHDT and YNNKEL (reference sequence). The CDR3 runs to 12 residues. After removal of 4 bases from V and 7 bases from J, the junction contained 0 bases not matched to a gene. The CDR3: CASSRDRNEQFF. CDR3 sequence (DNA): TGTGCCAGCAGCCGGGACAGGAATGAGCAGTTCTTC.

The chain has TRBV25-1 and TRBJ2-5, with 7 bases aligning to TRBD1. V shed 1 base and J 4 bases; nucleotides not matched to a gene: 3. CDR1 is MGHDK and CDR2 is SYGVNS in the germline V gene. The CDR3 is 14 amino acids. The CDR3 DNA is TGTGCCAGCAGTGAATCAGGGGGACGAGAGACCCAGTACTTC. Protein sequence: CASSESGGRETQYF.

As concerns this clone: A junction end diverges from the germline sequence, so it may reflect a read error. The rearrangement links TRBV19 to TRBJ2-4; D tentatively reads TRBD1 or TRBD2 (5 bases each). This CDR3 has 14 residues. Per germline, CDR1 LNHDA and CDR2 SQIVND (reference sequence). As DNA, the CDR3 is TGTGCCAGTAGTATTAAGGGACGGATGGGTTCATGGGACTTC. Residues: CASSIKGRMGSWDF.

The chain carries TRBV5-5 and TRBJ2-2; 7 bases match TRBD1. This CDR3 has 20 residues. Trimming took 0 bases from V and 2 from J; bases not matched to a gene: 16. Germline-derived CDR1 and CDR2 are SGHKS and YYEKEE (reference sequence). The DNA for the CDR3 is TGTGCCAGCAGCTTGGGAGTAAGGGGGCTCCCTACACTTAACACCGGGGAGCTGTTTTTT. The encoded protein is CASSLGVRGLPTLNTGELFF.